The rows below give T cell receptor beta chains drawn from one sample of a study of T-cell memory formation after mild COVID-19. From the 5' RACE reads, TCRdb called clonotypes with MiXCR, one entry per CDR3 protein. The repertoire holds roughly 600,000 distinct CDR3 sequences, with about a sixth as singletons. Sequencing was performed on PBMCs or a T cell subset sorted from them (not recorded which). These receptors were obtained from an adult woman who had mild COVID-19 (a few samples of this study predate the infection). Cell type and time point are not known. The CDR3 runs from the conserved cysteine through the conserved F or W. The order of the fields is clone size, J gene, D gene, V gene, CDR3 protein, CDR3 DNA. A D gene is named only where the DNA matches it firmly. For some rows the clone size is stated as once, few or many, or as a class when expanded; others skip it.

clone_size: NA
j_call: TRBJ1-1
d_call: TRBD1
v_call: TRBV27
cdr3_aa: CASFPWTGKNTEAFF
cdr3_nt: TGTGCCAGCTTCCCCTGGACAGGGAAGAACACTGAAGCTTTCTTT

clone_size: many
j_call: TRBJ2-3
d_call: TRBD1
v_call: TRBV6-6
cdr3_aa: CASSYSGTGSNTQYF
cdr3_nt: TGTGCCAGCAGTTACTCCGGGACAGGGTCTAATACGCAGTATTTT

clone_size: NA
j_call: TRBJ2-2
d_call: TRBD2
v_call: TRBV7-8
cdr3_aa: CASSPTTTSGGYTGELFF
cdr3_nt: TGTGCCAGCAGCCCAACCACTACTAGCGGGGGGTACACCGGGGAGCTGTTTTTT

clone_size: few
j_call: TRBJ1-1
d_call: TRBD1
v_call: TRBV19
cdr3_aa: CASSDRARGDTEAFF
cdr3_nt: TGTGCCAGTAGTGACAGGGCGCGGGGAGACACTGAAGCTTTCTTT

clone_size: NA
j_call: TRBJ1-4
d_call: NA
v_call: TRBV20-1
cdr3_aa: CSAVERGGSHEKLFF
cdr3_nt: TGCAGTGCCGTAGAAAGAGGGGGATCCCATGAAAAACTGTTTTTT

clone_size: NA
j_call: TRBJ2-7
d_call: TRBD1
v_call: TRBV7-9
cdr3_aa: CASSDQDRGSSF
cdr3_nt: TGTGCCAGCAGCGATCAGGACAGGGGGAGCTCATTC

clone_size: few
j_call: TRBJ2-1
d_call: NA
v_call: TRBV7-3
cdr3_aa: CASSLMGGLGNEQFF
cdr3_nt: TGTGCCAGCAGCTTAATGGGGGGGCTGGGGAATGAGCAGTTCTTC

clone_size: NA
j_call: TRBJ1-6
d_call: NA
v_call: TRBV7-3
cdr3_aa: CASSLEYNSPLHF
cdr3_nt: TGTGCCAGCAGCCTAGAGTATAATTCACCCCTCCACTTT

clone_size: NA
j_call: TRBJ2-7
d_call: TRBD2
v_call: TRBV20-1
cdr3_aa: CSARGREASYEQYF
cdr3_nt: TGCAGTGCTAGGGGCCGGGAGGCTTCCTACGAGCAGTACTTC

clone_size: NA
j_call: TRBJ2-3
d_call: NA
v_call: TRBV7-3
cdr3_aa: CASSFTRSAGTDTQYF
cdr3_nt: TGTGCCAGCAGCTTTACCCGATCCGCTGGCACAGATACGCAGTATTTT

clone_size: few
j_call: TRBJ1-1
d_call: NA
v_call: TRBV7-3
cdr3_aa: CASSFVQNTEAFF
cdr3_nt: TGTGCCAGCAGCTTCGTTCAGAACACTGAAGCTTTCTTT

clone_size: NA
j_call: TRBJ2-7
d_call: TRBD1
v_call: TRBV9
cdr3_aa: CASSVRTGNYEQYF
cdr3_nt: TGTGCCAGCAGCGTACGGACAGGGAACTACGAGCAGTACTTC

clone_size: few
j_call: TRBJ1-5
d_call: NA
v_call: TRBV6-1
cdr3_aa: CASSVKGTRGEPQHF
cdr3_nt: TGTGCCAGCAGTGTAAAGGGAACTCGCGGGGAGCCCCAGCATTTT

clone_size: NA
j_call: TRBJ1-2
d_call: TRBD1
v_call: TRBV5-1
cdr3_aa: CASSPGTVSYGYTF
cdr3_nt: TGCGCCAGCAGCCCTGGGACAGTTTCCTATGGCTACACCTTC

clone_size: NA
j_call: TRBJ2-2
d_call: NA
v_call: TRBV6-6
cdr3_aa: CASSYVAASTTGELFF
cdr3_nt: TGTGCCAGCAGTTACGTGGCAGCCTCTACTACCGGGGAGCTGTTTTTT

clone_size: few
j_call: TRBJ2-6
d_call: NA
v_call: TRBV30
cdr3_aa: CAWSVRRSGANVLTF
cdr3_nt: TGTGCCTGGAGTGTACGGAGATCTGGGGCCAACGTCCTGACTTTC

clone_size: NA
j_call: TRBJ2-6
d_call: TRBD2
v_call: TRBV6-6
cdr3_aa: CASSYSVGVGGSSSGANVLTF
cdr3_nt: TGTGCCAGCAGTTACTCCGTAGGGGTGGGGGGGAGCTCCTCTGGGGCCAACGTCCTGACTTTC

clone_size: few
j_call: TRBJ1-2
d_call: TRBD1
v_call: TRBV5-1
cdr3_aa: CASSLGTGVGYGYTF
cdr3_nt: TGCGCCAGCAGCTTGGGGACAGGAGTAGGCTATGGCTACACCTTC

clone_size: few
j_call: TRBJ1-1
d_call: NA
v_call: TRBV5-1
cdr3_aa: CASSLRRGTEAFF
cdr3_nt: TGCGCCAGCAGCTTGAGGAGGGGAACTGAAGCTTTCTTT

clone_size: NA
j_call: TRBJ2-1
d_call: TRBD2
v_call: TRBV9
cdr3_aa: CASSVGPAGANNEQFF
cdr3_nt: TGTGCCAGCAGCGTAGGGCCAGCGGGGGCCAACAATGAGCAGTTCTTC

clone_size: few
j_call: TRBJ1-1
d_call: NA
v_call: TRBV12-3/TRBV12-4
cdr3_aa: CASTPVGYWTEAFF
cdr3_nt: TGTGCCAGCACGCCAGTAGGGTACTGGACTGAAGCTTTCTTT

clone_size: few
j_call: TRBJ2-5
d_call: NA
v_call: TRBV7-3
cdr3_aa: CASSPDAWGARETQYF
cdr3_nt: TGTGCCAGCAGCCCCGATGCATGGGGGGCCCGGGAGACCCAGTACTTC

clone_size: NA
j_call: TRBJ2-3
d_call: NA
v_call: TRBV2
cdr3_aa: CASSGGVLYTDTQYF
cdr3_nt: TGTGCCAGCAGCGGGGGCGTACTTTACACAGATACGCAGTATTTT

clone_size: NA
j_call: TRBJ1-2
d_call: NA
v_call: TRBV30
cdr3_aa: CAWSADPTDYGYTF
cdr3_nt: TGTGCCTGGAGTGCAGACCCGACGGACTATGGCTACACCTTC

clone_size: NA
j_call: TRBJ2-1
d_call: NA
v_call: TRBV5-1
cdr3_aa: CASRPDHNEQFF
cdr3_nt: TGCGCCAGCAGGCCGGACCACAATGAGCAGTTCTTC

clone_size: NA
j_call: TRBJ2-3
d_call: NA
v_call: TRBV20-1
cdr3_aa: CSARNRQLTSTDTQYF
cdr3_nt: TGCAGTGCCAGAAACAGACAGCTAACTAGCACAGATACGCAGTATTTT

clone_size: few
j_call: TRBJ2-5
d_call: TRBD2
v_call: TRBV7-2
cdr3_aa: CASSLAGRLAQETQYF
cdr3_nt: TGTGCCAGCAGCTTAGCAGGGCGACTAGCCCAAGAGACCCAGTACTTC

clone_size: NA
j_call: TRBJ2-7
d_call: NA
v_call: TRBV27
cdr3_aa: CASSLKQGIGYEQYF
cdr3_nt: TGTGCCAGCAGTTTAAAGCAGGGTATAGGGTACGAGCAGTACTTC

clone_size: many
j_call: TRBJ2-1
d_call: NA
v_call: TRBV5-1
cdr3_aa: CASSLGTGEQFF
cdr3_nt: TGCGCCAGCAGCTTAGGGACGGGGGAGCAGTTCTTC

clone_size: few
j_call: TRBJ1-4
d_call: NA
v_call: TRBV2
cdr3_aa: CASSKQGVATNEKLFF
cdr3_nt: TGTGCCAGCAGTAAGCAGGGTGTAGCAACTAATGAAAAACTGTTTTTT

clone_size: NA
j_call: TRBJ1-2
d_call: TRBD1
v_call: TRBV19
cdr3_aa: CASSLIIGTGSNYGYTF
cdr3_nt: TGTGCCAGTAGTCTCATAATCGGGACAGGGAGCAACTATGGCTACACCTTC

clone_size: NA
j_call: TRBJ1-4
d_call: NA
v_call: TRBV15
cdr3_aa: CATAKGPGLPTHSNEKLFF
cdr3_nt: TGTGCCACCGCCAAGGGGCCGGGGCTTCCCACGCACTCTAATGAAAAACTGTTTTTT

clone_size: few
j_call: TRBJ2-6
d_call: TRBD1
v_call: TRBV5-5
cdr3_aa: CASSSRTGALLLSGANVLTF
cdr3_nt: TGTGCCAGCAGCTCTCGGACAGGGGCCCTACTTCTCTCTGGGGCCAACGTCCTGACTTTC

clone_size: NA
j_call: TRBJ2-2
d_call: TRBD1
v_call: TRBV27
cdr3_aa: CASSPRQGAGTGELFF
cdr3_nt: TGTGCCAGCAGCCCGCGACAGGGGGCGGGAACCGGGGAGCTGTTTTTT

clone_size: many
j_call: TRBJ2-7
d_call: NA
v_call: TRBV4-1
cdr3_aa: CASSQTGVGSYEQYF
cdr3_nt: TGCGCCAGCAGCCAAACCGGGGTGGGATCCTACGAGCAGTACTTC

clone_size: NA
j_call: TRBJ2-2
d_call: TRBD2
v_call: TRBV5-4
cdr3_aa: CASSHTSADGELFF
cdr3_nt: TGTGCCAGCAGCCATACTAGCGCGGACGGGGAGCTGTTTTTT

clone_size: NA
j_call: TRBJ2-1
d_call: NA
v_call: TRBV6-5
cdr3_aa: CASPVVQFF
cdr3_nt: TGTGCCAGCCCCGTTGTGCAGTTCTTC

clone_size: NA
j_call: TRBJ1-1
d_call: NA
v_call: TRBV7-9
cdr3_aa: CASSIDRPYTEAFF
cdr3_nt: TGTGCCAGCAGCATAGACAGGCCATACACTGAAGCTTTCTTT

clone_size: few
j_call: TRBJ2-5
d_call: TRBD1
v_call: TRBV3-1
cdr3_aa: CASSSQQGARQETQYF
cdr3_nt: TGTGCCAGCAGCTCCCAACAGGGGGCGCGACAAGAGACCCAGTACTTC

clone_size: NA
j_call: TRBJ2-1
d_call: TRBD1
v_call: TRBV5-5
cdr3_aa: CASSLGHRGVNEQFF
cdr3_nt: TGTGCCAGCAGCTTGGGGCACAGGGGGGTCAATGAGCAGTTCTTC

clone_size: many
j_call: TRBJ2-1
d_call: NA
v_call: TRBV5-1
cdr3_aa: CASSFRSSYNEQFF
cdr3_nt: TGCGCCAGCAGCTTCAGGAGCTCCTACAATGAGCAGTTCTTC

clone_size: few
j_call: TRBJ2-1
d_call: TRBD1
v_call: TRBV18
cdr3_aa: CASSKMDRRWFF
cdr3_nt: TGTGCCAGCTCAAAAATGGACAGGCGATGGTTCTTC

clone_size: NA
j_call: TRBJ2-5
d_call: NA
v_call: TRBV5-1
cdr3_aa: CASTKNGQPQETQYF
cdr3_nt: TGCGCCAGCACTAAGAACGGGCAGCCCCAAGAGACCCAGTACTTC

clone_size: NA
j_call: TRBJ2-7
d_call: NA
v_call: TRBV4-3
cdr3_aa: CASSQGGVYEQYF
cdr3_nt: TGCGCCAGCAGCCAAGGGGGGGTCTACGAGCAGTACTTC

clone_size: few
j_call: TRBJ2-4
d_call: TRBD1
v_call: TRBV19
cdr3_aa: CASSQPDRAAGNIQYF
cdr3_nt: TGTGCCAGTAGCCAACCGGACAGGGCAGCGGGAAACATTCAGTACTTC

clone_size: few
j_call: TRBJ2-1
d_call: TRBD2
v_call: TRBV27
cdr3_aa: CASSPTSGSRRNEQFF
cdr3_nt: TGTGCCAGCAGTCCAACTAGCGGGAGTCGTAGGAATGAGCAGTTCTTC

clone_size: NA
j_call: TRBJ1-1
d_call: NA
v_call: TRBV12-3/TRBV12-4
cdr3_aa: CASAQPGLRNTEAFF
cdr3_nt: TGTGCCAGCGCCCAACCAGGGCTTCGAAACACTGAAGCTTTCTTT

clone_size: few
j_call: TRBJ1-1
d_call: NA
v_call: TRBV6-5
cdr3_aa: CASSYEGPKNTEAFF
cdr3_nt: TGTGCCAGCAGTTACGAGGGACCGAAGAACACTGAAGCTTTCTTT

clone_size: few
j_call: TRBJ2-7
d_call: NA
v_call: TRBV2
cdr3_aa: CASRSPLGTANSYEQYF
cdr3_nt: TGTGCCAGCAGGTCCCCGTTGGGGACGGCGAACTCCTACGAGCAGTACTTC

clone_size: NA
j_call: TRBJ1-1
d_call: NA
v_call: TRBV4-3
cdr3_aa: CASSQDQGPYTEAFF
cdr3_nt: TGCGCCAGCAGCCAAGATCAGGGGCCCTACACTGAAGCTTTCTTT

clone_size: NA
j_call: TRBJ2-7
d_call: TRBD2
v_call: TRBV11-2
cdr3_aa: CASSLVFGGGRSSYEQYF
cdr3_nt: TGTGCCAGCAGCTTAGTTTTCGGCGGGGGAAGAAGCTCCTACGAGCAGTACTTC

clone_size: few
j_call: TRBJ2-5
d_call: NA
v_call: TRBV11-2
cdr3_aa: CASSPPVGRGWEETQYF
cdr3_nt: TGTGCCAGCAGCCCACCGGTGGGCAGGGGCTGGGAGGAGACCCAGTACTTC

clone_size: few
j_call: TRBJ2-2
d_call: NA
v_call: TRBV15
cdr3_aa: CATSSHVESGELFF
cdr3_nt: TGTGCCACCAGCAGTCATGTAGAGTCCGGGGAGCTGTTTTTT

clone_size: few
j_call: TRBJ2-7
d_call: NA
v_call: TRBV12-3/TRBV12-4
cdr3_aa: CASSLSGDFYEQYF
cdr3_nt: TGTGCCAGCAGTTTGAGCGGAGACTTCTACGAGCAGTACTTC

clone_size: NA
j_call: TRBJ2-1
d_call: NA
v_call: TRBV7-9
cdr3_aa: CASSPGLRNEQFF
cdr3_nt: TGTGCCAGCAGCCCCGGTTTAAGAAATGAGCAGTTCTTC